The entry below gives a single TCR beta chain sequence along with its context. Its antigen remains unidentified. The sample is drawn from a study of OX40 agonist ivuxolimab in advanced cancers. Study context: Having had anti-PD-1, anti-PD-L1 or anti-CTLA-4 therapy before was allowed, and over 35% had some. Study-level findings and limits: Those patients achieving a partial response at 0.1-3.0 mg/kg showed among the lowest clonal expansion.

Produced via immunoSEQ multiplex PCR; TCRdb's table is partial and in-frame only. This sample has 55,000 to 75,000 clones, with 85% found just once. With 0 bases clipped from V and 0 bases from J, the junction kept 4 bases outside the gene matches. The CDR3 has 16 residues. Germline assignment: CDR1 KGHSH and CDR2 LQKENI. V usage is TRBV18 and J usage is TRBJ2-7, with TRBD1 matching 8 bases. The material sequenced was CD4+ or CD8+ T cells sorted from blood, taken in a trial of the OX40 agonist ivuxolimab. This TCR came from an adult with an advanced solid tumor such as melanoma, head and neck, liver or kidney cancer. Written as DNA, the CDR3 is TGTGCCAGCTCACCACCGGGGACAGGTCGCTCCTACGAGCAGTACTTC. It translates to CASSPPGTGRSYEQYF.